This TCR beta chain was recovered during a study of cytomegalovirus exposure and HLA in healthy donors. 60 Vbeta and 13 Jbeta primers were used in PCR. Libraries were prepared by immunoSEQ multiplex PCR; TCRdb keeps only in-frame clonotypes and omits some of them. This table holds just under 65,000 clones, around 80% found once. This clone has only a few counts. Its antigen is not identified. Study findings and constraints: The classifier was said to identify cytomegalovirus status with high specificity and sensitivity. Later analysis identified a missense DCLRE1C variant that was linked to TCR beta V- and J-gene trimming.

The ends were cut back, 6 bases at V and 3 bases at J, with 8 bases in the middle. The length of the CDR3 is 12 residues. From germline, CDR1 is ENHRY and CDR2 SYGVKD. The chain couples TRBV10-3 to TRBJ1-1, with a weak D call TRBD1 (5 bases). This clonotype was sampled from a woman aged 30 to 39 in good health and CMV-seronegative. Material: PBMCs. The CDR3 region is CAISLGDTEAFF. CDR3 in DNA: TGTGCCATCAGCCTAGGGGACACTGAAGCTTTCTTT.